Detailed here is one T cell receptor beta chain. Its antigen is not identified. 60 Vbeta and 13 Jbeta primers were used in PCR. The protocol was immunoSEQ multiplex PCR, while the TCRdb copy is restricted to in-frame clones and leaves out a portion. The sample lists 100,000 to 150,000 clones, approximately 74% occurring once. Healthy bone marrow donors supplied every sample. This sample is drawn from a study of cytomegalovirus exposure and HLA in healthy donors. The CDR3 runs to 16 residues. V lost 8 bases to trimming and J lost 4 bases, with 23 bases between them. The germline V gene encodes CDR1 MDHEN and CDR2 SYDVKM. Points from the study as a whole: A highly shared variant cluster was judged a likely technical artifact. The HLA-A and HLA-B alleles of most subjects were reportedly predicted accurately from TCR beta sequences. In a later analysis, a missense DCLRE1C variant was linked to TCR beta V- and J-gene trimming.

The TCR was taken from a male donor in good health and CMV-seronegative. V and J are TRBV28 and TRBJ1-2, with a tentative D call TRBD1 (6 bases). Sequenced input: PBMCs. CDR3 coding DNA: TGTGCCAGCCGATTGACAGGCCGAGAATTTGGCTATGGCTACACCTTC. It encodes CASRLTGREFGYGYTF.